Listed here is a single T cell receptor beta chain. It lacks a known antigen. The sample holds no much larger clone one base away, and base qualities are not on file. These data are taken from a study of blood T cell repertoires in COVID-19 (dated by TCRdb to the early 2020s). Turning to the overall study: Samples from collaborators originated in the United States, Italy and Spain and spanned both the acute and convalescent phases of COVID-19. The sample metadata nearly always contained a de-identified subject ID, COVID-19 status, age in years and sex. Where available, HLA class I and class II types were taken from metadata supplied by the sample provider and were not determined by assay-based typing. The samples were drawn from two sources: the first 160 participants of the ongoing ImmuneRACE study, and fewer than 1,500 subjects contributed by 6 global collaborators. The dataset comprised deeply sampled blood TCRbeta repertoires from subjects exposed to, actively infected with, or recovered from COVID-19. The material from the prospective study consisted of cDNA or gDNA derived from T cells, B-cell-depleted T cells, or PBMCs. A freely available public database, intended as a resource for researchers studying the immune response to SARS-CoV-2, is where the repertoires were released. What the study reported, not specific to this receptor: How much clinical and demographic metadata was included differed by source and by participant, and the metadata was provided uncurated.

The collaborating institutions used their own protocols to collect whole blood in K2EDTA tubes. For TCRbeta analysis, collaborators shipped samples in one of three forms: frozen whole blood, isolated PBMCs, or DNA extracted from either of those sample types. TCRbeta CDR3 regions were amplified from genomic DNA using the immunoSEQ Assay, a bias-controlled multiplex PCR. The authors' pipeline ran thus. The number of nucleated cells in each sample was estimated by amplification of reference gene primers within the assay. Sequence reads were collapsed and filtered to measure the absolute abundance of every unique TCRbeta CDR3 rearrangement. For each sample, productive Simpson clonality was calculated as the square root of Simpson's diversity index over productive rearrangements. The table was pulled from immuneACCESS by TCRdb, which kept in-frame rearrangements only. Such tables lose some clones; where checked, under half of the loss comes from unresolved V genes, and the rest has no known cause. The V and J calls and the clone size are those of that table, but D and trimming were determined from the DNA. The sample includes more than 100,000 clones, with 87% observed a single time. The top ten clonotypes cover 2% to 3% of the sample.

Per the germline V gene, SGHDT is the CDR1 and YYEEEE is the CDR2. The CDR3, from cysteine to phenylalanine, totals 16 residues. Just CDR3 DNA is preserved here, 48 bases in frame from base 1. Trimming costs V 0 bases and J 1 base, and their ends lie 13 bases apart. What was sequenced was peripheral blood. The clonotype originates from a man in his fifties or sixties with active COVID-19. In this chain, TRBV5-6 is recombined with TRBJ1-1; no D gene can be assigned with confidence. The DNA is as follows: TGTGCCAGCAGCTTGGTGAGCGTCCGTAAGAACACTGAAGCTTTCTTT. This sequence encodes CASSLVSVRKNTEAFF.